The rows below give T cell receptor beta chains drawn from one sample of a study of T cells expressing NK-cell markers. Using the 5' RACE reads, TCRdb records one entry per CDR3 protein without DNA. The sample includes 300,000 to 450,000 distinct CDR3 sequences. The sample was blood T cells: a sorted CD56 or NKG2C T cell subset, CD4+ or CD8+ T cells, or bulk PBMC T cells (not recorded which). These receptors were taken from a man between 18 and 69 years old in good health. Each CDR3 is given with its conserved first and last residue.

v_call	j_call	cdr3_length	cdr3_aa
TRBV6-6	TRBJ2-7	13	CASSYWPDYEQYF
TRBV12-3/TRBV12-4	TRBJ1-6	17	CASSLGSGAVGGSPLHF
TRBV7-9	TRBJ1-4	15	CASSTGTSLNEKLFF
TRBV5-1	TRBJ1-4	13	CASKENSEEKLFF
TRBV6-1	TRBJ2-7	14	CASSEVGWRGQQYF
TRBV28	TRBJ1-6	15	CASSRTWDGSSPLHF
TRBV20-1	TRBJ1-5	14	CSASPGQANQPQHF
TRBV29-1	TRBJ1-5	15	CSVAHGTGINQPQHF
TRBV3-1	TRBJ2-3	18	CASSQVVQTSGGLDTQYF
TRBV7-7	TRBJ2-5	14	CASSFRGLKETQYF
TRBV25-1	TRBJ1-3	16	CASAPGQSRSGNTIYF
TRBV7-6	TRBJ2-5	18	CASSRLFLAGANQETQYF
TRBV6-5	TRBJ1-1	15	CASSYSPLERTEAFF
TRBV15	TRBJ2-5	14	CATMGGGASETQYF
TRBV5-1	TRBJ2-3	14	CASSETSDATSQYF
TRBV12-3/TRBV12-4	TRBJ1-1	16	CASSLDRWDPHTEAFF
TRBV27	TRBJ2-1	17	CASSLFGTSDSYNEQFF
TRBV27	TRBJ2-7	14	CASRLGLGAYEQYF
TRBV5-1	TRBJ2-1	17	CASSIQNRGRSYNEQFF
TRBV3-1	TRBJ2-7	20	CASSQAGGGWGLGSRSEQYF
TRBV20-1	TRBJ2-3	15	CSASTDRGVPDTQYF
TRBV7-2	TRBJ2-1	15	CASSLNGGPRDEQFF
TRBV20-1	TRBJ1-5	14	CSASVSQGRQPQHF